Following are 11 T cell receptor beta chains from one sample sequenced in a study of cytomegalovirus exposure and HLA in healthy donors. PCR employed 60 Vbeta and 13 Jbeta primers. Only in-frame clones appear in the TCRdb table, and some are missing; sequencing was by immunoSEQ multiplex PCR. In the table there are some 120,000 clones, 9% to 10% of which are singletons. Material for sequencing was PBMCs. These receptors came from a young man in good health and CMV-seronegative.

This clone was counted between two and nine times. V and J are TRBV5-6 and TRBJ1-1; D perhaps matches TRBD1 (6 bases). V gave up 3 bases and J gave up 1 base, with 10 bases separating them. Per germline, CDR1 SGHDT and CDR2 YYEEEE. This CDR3 is built from 14 residues. CDR3 sequence reads: CASSWGQENTEAFF. CDR3 in DNA: TGTGCCAGCAGCTGGGGGCAGGAGAACACTGAAGCTTTCTTT.

This chain joins TRBV19 and TRBJ1-2, with D hard to call. The V gene's germline CDR1 is LNHDA and CDR2 SQIVND (reference sequence). Trimming left V 0 bases short and J 4 bases short, with 15 bases between. The CDR3 is 16 residues long. CDR3 bases: TGTGCCAGTAGTATAGATCGAGAGGGTTTGAGCTATGGCTACACCTTC. Residues: CASSIDREGLSYGYTF.

This chain uses TRBV30 with TRBJ1-5, with D perhaps matching TRBD1 (6 bases). V lost 3 bases, J lost 2 bases, and 8 bases lay in between. The CDR3 has 13 residues. CDR1 GTSNPN and CDR2 SVGIG come from the germline V gene (reference sequence). The DNA for the CDR3 is TGTGCCTGGAGCCACAGGGGCAATCAGCCCCAGCATTTT. Translated, it gives CAWSHRGNQPQHF.

This clone came up once. The chain is built from TRBV9 and TRBJ2-2, with 7 nucleotides matching TRBD1. The CDR3 runs 15 residues. The V segment lost 6 bases and the J segment 4 bases; nucleotides outside the gene matches: 9. CDR1 is SGDLS and CDR2 is YYNGEE in the germline V gene. The CDR3 DNA reads TGTGCCAGCACCCTAAGACAGGGTGCCACCGGGGAGCTGTTTTTT. Translating gives CASTLRQGATGELFF.

The rearrangement joins TRBV11-2 to TRBJ2-3; D may be TRBD1 (6 bases). This CDR3 comprises 12 residues. CDR1 and CDR2 (germline): SGHAT, FQNNGV. The V and J ends lost 4 bases and 8 bases respectively, with 10 bases between them. In nucleotides, the CDR3 is TGTGCCAGCAGCTCACAGGGCCGTACGCAGTATTTT. Protein: CASSSQGRTQYF.

In its sample, this clone was seen a few times. This chain links TRBV7-2 with TRBJ1-5; TRBD1 matches at 9 bases. This CDR3 contains 16 residues. Germline CDR1 SGHTA, CDR2 FQGNSA. V lost 6 bases and J lost 9; bases outside the gene matches: 15. The CDR3 DNA sequence: TGTGCCAGCAGTAATGGGGGTGGGACAGGGATTCTGCCCCAGCATTTT. This gives the protein CASSNGGGTGILPQHF.

This chain links TRBV6-1 with TRBJ1-5, with a tentative D call TRBD1 (5 bases). The V gene's germline CDR1 is MNHNS and CDR2 SASEGT. Trimming took off 8 bases at V and 6 bases at J, with 17 bases between the two ends. The CDR3 is made up of 14 amino acids. CDR3 nucleotides: TGTGCCAGCCAGTCAGGGCAGGGAGGTCAGCCCCAGCATTTT. It codes for CASQSGQGGQPQHF.

The chain recombines TRBV7-9 with TRBJ2-3; 8 bases map to TRBD2. V gave up 5 bases and J gave up 1 base; unmatched junction bases: 14. This CDR3 contains 18 residues. Germline CDR1 is SEHNR and CDR2 is FQNEAQ (reference sequence). The DNA of the CDR3 is TGTGCCAGCAGCGCTGCGGGAGCCGGGACTAGGGGCACAGATACGCAGTATTTT. This gives the protein CASSAAGAGTRGTDTQYF.

The genes are TRBV29-1 and TRBJ2-3, with a possible D match to TRBD2 (5 bases). Trimming removed 6 bases at V and 2 bases at J, with 12 bases between. Germline V CDR1 and CDR2: SQVTM, ANQGSEA. The CDR3 contains 13 residues. Written as DNA, the CDR3 is TGCAGCGTGCCAGCGGTGTTCACAGATACGCAGTATTTT. Its protein product is CSVPAVFTDTQYF.

This clone has more than one count but fewer than ten. V gene TRBV11-2 combines with J gene TRBJ2-3, with 7 bases matching TRBD2. Germline-derived CDR1 and CDR2 are SGHAT and FQNNGV. V lost 5 bases and J lost 5; bases outside the gene matches: 7. The CDR3 covers 14 residues. The CDR3 protein is CASSLYRGVDTQYF. Written as DNA, the CDR3 is TGTGCCAGCAGCCTATACCGGGGGGTAGATACGCAGTATTTT.

The V call is TRBV6-5, the J call TRBJ1-2; D is ambiguous. V lost 6 bases, J lost 5 bases, and 13 bases lay in between. Per germline, CDR1 MNHEY and CDR2 SVGAGI. CDR3 length equals 13 residues. CDR3 in amino acids: CASRSDTLYGYTF. Here the CDR3 DNA reads TGTGCCAGCAGATCCGACACATTATATGGCTACACCTTC.